These 9 T cell receptor beta chains originate from one sample sequenced in a study of cytomegalovirus exposure and HLA in healthy donors (dated by TCRdb to 2017 to 2019). The library was made by the immunoSEQ multiplex PCR assay. For the multiplex PCR, a mixture combining 60 forward primers for TCR Vbeta segments and 13 reverse primers for TCR Jbeta segments was used. This immuneACCESS table, as held by TCRdb, lists in-frame sequences with V and J called but not all clones. Of the missing ones, under half trace to an unresolved V gene in checked studies; the others have no known cause. Counted in this sample were about 120,000 clones; 80% of them appeared once. The top ten constitute 0.95% to 1.5% of the sample. Input material: PBMCs. Receptors were obtained from a female donor in good health and CMV-seronegative.

The rearrangement links TRBV5-5 to TRBJ1-3; TRBD1 might be the D (5 bases). This CDR3 has 14 residues. Trimming removed 1 base from V and 3 bases from J, with 8 bases in between. Germline CDR1 and CDR2: SGHKS and YYEKEE (reference sequence). The chain's CDR3 is CASSLTGGGNTIYF. In nucleotides, the CDR3 is TGTGCCAGCAGCTTGACCGGGGGTGGAAACACCATATATTTT.

The chain links TRBV11-1 to TRBJ2-1, with D maybe TRBD1 (6 bases). The CDR3 is 14 amino acids. Trimming removed 3 bases at V and 9 bases at J, with 15 bases between. The germline CDR1 and CDR2 sequences are SGHAT and FQDESV (reference sequence). The CDR3 sequence is CASSFPGQVTEQFF. The CDR3 nucleotides read TGTGCCAGCAGCTTCCCGGGACAAGTCACTGAGCAGTTCTTC.

The chain links TRBV6-5 to TRBJ2-7, with 7 bases aligning to TRBD1. V gave up 6 bases and J gave up 2 bases; unmatched junction bases: 4. In germline, CDR1 is MNHEY, CDR2 SVGAGI. This CDR3 contains 13 residues. The CDR3 here is CASRQTGTYEQYF. The CDR3 DNA follows: TGTGCCAGCAGGCAGACAGGGACCTACGAGCAGTACTTC.

CDR3 amino acids: CASSQDLLETQYF. The DNA of the CDR3 is TGTGCCAGCAGCCAAGATCTGTTAGAGACCCAGTACTTC. The gene calls are TRBV4-2 and TRBJ2-5; D ambiguous. The CDR3 has 13 amino acids. CDR1 and CDR2 (germline): LGHNA, YNFKEQ. Trimming removed 0 bases from V and 4 bases from J, with 6 bases in between.

This clone has a handful of counts. CDR3 nucleotides: TGTGCCAGCAGCCCACCCCGGGCGGGGGCGGATACGCAGTATTTT. It specifies CASSPPRAGADTQYF. V usage is TRBV7-8 and J usage is TRBJ2-3; D perhaps matches TRBD2 (7 bases). CDR1 and CDR2 (germline): SGHVS, FQNEAQ. V was trimmed by 5 bases and J by 6 bases, leaving 18 bases between them. CDR3 length: 15 amino acids.

The rearrangement uses TRBV2 and TRBJ2-2; 8 bases are a match to TRBD2. There are 14 residues in the CDR3. Per the germline V gene, CDR1 is SNHLY and CDR2 is FYNNEI. V shed 6 bases, J shed 7 bases, and the junction held 7 bases outside the gene matches. The CDR3 region is CASSGSGIVGELFF. DNA for the CDR3: TGTGCCAGCAGCGGTAGCGGGATTGTCGGGGAGCTGTTTTTT.

The chain combines TRBV6-4 with TRBJ2-7, with 9 bases identical to TRBD1. The V segment lost 3 bases and the J segment 5 bases; nucleotides outside the gene matches: 11. CDR1 and CDR2 (germline): MRHNA, SNTAGT. The CDR3 contains 16 residues. The CDR3 protein is CASSEHPGQGVNEQYF. DNA of the CDR3: TGTGCCAGCAGTGAGCACCCGGGACAGGGTGTAAACGAGCAGTACTTC.

The chain recombines TRBV5-1 with TRBJ2-7; 7 bases are shared with TRBD2. Germline V gene lookup returns CDR1 SGHRS and CDR2 YFSETQ. V was clipped by 0 bases and J by 2 bases; unmatched bases: 5. The CDR3 runs 15 residues. The CDR3 DNA reads as TGCGCCAGCAGCTTGGATCCTAGCGGAACCTACGAGCAGTACTTC. Its protein is CASSLDPSGTYEQYF. The full variable domain, completed using reference TRBV5-1 and TRBJ2-7, is KAGVTQTPRYLIKTRGQQVTLSCSPISGHRSVSWYQQTPGQGLQFLFEYFSETQRNKGNFPGRFSGRQFSNSRSEMNVSTLELGDSALYLCASSLDPSGTYEQYFGPGTRLTVT.

This clone was counted a few times. The chain recombines TRBV10-1 with TRBJ2-2, with D hard to call. Trimming took 1 base from V and 1 from J, leaving 7 bases between them. The V gene's germline CDR1 is WNHNN and CDR2 SYGVQD (reference sequence). The CDR3 has 15 amino acids. The CDR3 loop is CASSELAGNTGELFF. The DNA of the CDR3 is TGCGCCAGCAGTGAGTTGGCAGGGAACACCGGGGAGCTGTTTTTT.